Presented here are 15 T cell receptor beta chains from one specimen sequenced in a study of PD-1 blockade in classical Hodgkin lymphoma. Each patient's relapse followed autologous stem cell transplantation, and brentuximab vedotin exposure varied. TCRdb keeps only in-frame clones here, not all; method: immunoSEQ multiplex PCR. The profile shows 95,000 to 100,000 clones, roughly 89% of them singletons. Sequenced here: peripheral blood mononuclear cells (PBMCs), sampled before the second cycle of nivolumab. These receptors were taken from a human donor with classical Hodgkin lymphoma.

The V gene is TRBV5-1, the J gene TRBJ2-5; 8 bases are shared with TRBD1. J lost 4 bases, V lost 3 bases, and 5 bases had no gene match. The CDR3 totals 14 residues. Germline CDR1 is SGHRS and CDR2 is YFSETQ. CDR3 sequence: CASSWTGLGETQYF. In DNA, the CDR3 is TGCGCCAGCAGCTGGACAGGGTTGGGAGAGACCCAGTACTTC.

The J gene is TRBJ1-2, the V gene TRBV9, with D uncertain. In germline, CDR1 is SGDLS, CDR2 YYNGEE. The V gene lost 5 bases and the J gene lost 0 bases, with 14 bases spanning the gap. The CDR3 has 15 amino acids. The chain's CDR3 is CASSPGGLANYGYTF. The CDR3 coding sequence is TGTGCCAGCAGTCCAGGAGGGCTAGCTAACTATGGCTACACCTTC.

The V gene is TRBV6-6, the J gene TRBJ2-3; D call uncertain. Looked up from germline, CDR1 is MNHNY and CDR2 is SVGAGI (reference sequence). Trimming took 7 bases from V and 4 from J, leaving 6 bases between them. This CDR3 has 11 residues. The CDR3 loop is CASTTSDTQYF. For the CDR3, the DNA is TGTGCCAGCACCACTTCAGATACGCAGTATTTT.

The rearrangement links TRBV13 to TRBJ1-2; D gene unclear. Germline CDR1 PRHDT, CDR2 FYEKMQ (reference sequence). V lost 2 bases and J lost 4, with 14 bases in between. This CDR3 contains 15 residues. The CDR3: CASSLNSVRFYGYTF. The CDR3 DNA follows: TGTGCCAGCAGCTTAAATTCGGTCAGGTTCTATGGCTACACCTTC.

The genes are TRBV30 and TRBJ1-5; TRBD1 aligns across 7 bases. The trim removed 5 bases at V and 5 bases at J, leaving 6 bases unmatched. This CDR3 is 13 amino acids long. Germline lookup yields CDR1 GTSNPN and CDR2 SVGIG (reference sequence). The CDR3 spells CAWRTGVDQPQHF. DNA of the CDR3: TGTGCCTGGCGAACAGGGGTGGATCAGCCCCAGCATTTT.

The chain combines TRBV7-2 with TRBJ1-3; no clear D gene. The CDR3 is 15 residues long. Germline CDR1 SGHTA, CDR2 FQGNSA. V lost 2 bases and J 3 bases, leaving 11 bases between the germline ends. The DNA for the CDR3 is TGTGCCAGCAGCTTACGGTTGGGAATTGGAAACACCATATATTTT. It yields the protein CASSLRLGIGNTIYF. Full variable domain (missing parts from reference TRBV7-2 and TRBJ1-3): GAGVSQSPSNKVTEKGKDVELRCDPISGHTALYWYRQSLGQGLEFLIYFQGNSAPDKSGLPSDRFSAERTGGSVSTLTIQRTQQEDSAVYLCASSLRLGIGNTIYFGEGSWLTVV.

This rearrangement joins TRBV28 to TRBJ1-5, with 7 bases identical to TRBD1. CDR1 is MDHEN, CDR2 SYDVKM, per germline. Losses at the gene ends were 7 bases for V and 5 bases for J; bases not matched to a gene: 5. The CDR3 runs to 13 residues. CDR3 sequence reads: CASTRTGDQPQHF. CDR3 DNA: TGTGCCAGCACGAGAACAGGGGATCAGCCCCAGCATTTT.

The rearrangement links TRBV27 to TRBJ2-7; 11 bases align to TRBD1. The CDR3 extends over 14 amino acids. Germline CDR1 MNHEY, CDR2 SMNVEV (reference sequence). V shed 6 bases and J 4 bases; nucleotides not matched to a gene: 5. The CDR3 coding sequence is TGTGCCAGCAGCATGGGACAGGGGGTATACGAGCAGTACTTC. This encodes CASSMGQGVYEQYF.

V is TRBV30 and J is TRBJ2-7; D may be TRBD2 (5 bases). The CDR3 is 14 residues long. Germline values: CDR1 GTSNPN, CDR2 SVGIG (reference sequence). The V end lost 3 bases, the J end lost 1 base, and 13 bases lay between the germline ends. CDR3 coding DNA: TGTGCCTGGAGACGTCTGGGCGGGTCCTACGAGCAGTACTTC. It encodes CAWRRLGGSYEQYF.

In this sample, this clone turned up once. The genes are TRBV10-3 and TRBJ1-2; D might be TRBD1 (6 bases). The CDR3 has 13 residues. V lost 2 bases and J lost 2, with 6 bases in between. Germline-derived CDR1 and CDR2 are ENHRY and SYGVKD. The CDR3 reads CAISETGNYGYTF. The CDR3 DNA is TGTGCCATCAGTGAGACAGGGAACTATGGCTACACCTTC.

V is TRBV5-6 and J is TRBJ2-7, with TRBD2 as a possible D gene (5 bases). The CDR3 runs to 16 residues. From germline, CDR1 is SGHDT and CDR2 YYEEEE. Trimming removed 6 bases from V and 4 bases from J, with 23 bases in between. This chain's CDR3 is CASTKRGLHLVYEQYF. Written as DNA, the CDR3 is TGTGCCAGCACGAAACGGGGTCTACACCTGGTATACGAGCAGTACTTC.

The chain has TRBV5-1 and TRBJ2-3; 11 bases agree with TRBD2. The germline CDR1 and CDR2 sequences are SGHRS and YFSETQ. V trimming: 5 bases; J trimming: 2 bases; junction bases outside the gene matches: 7. The CDR3 sequence is 16 residues long. CDR3 sequence: CASRPPSGGLTDTQYF. The DNA of the CDR3 is TGCGCCAGCAGGCCGCCTAGCGGGGGGCTCACAGATACGCAGTATTTT. Full variable domain (rest looked up from reference TRBV5-1 and TRBJ2-3): KAGVTQTPRYLIKTRGQQVTLSCSPISGHRSVSWYQQTPGQGLQFLFEYFSETQRNKGNFPGRFSGRQFSNSRSEMNVSTLELGDSALYLCASRPPSGGLTDTQYFGPGTRLTVL.

The V call is TRBV2, the J call TRBJ2-2; TRBD1 matches at 7 bases. In germline, CDR1 is SNHLY, CDR2 FYNNEI. CDR3 length equals 16 residues. Trimming at V came to 7 bases and at J to 3 bases, leaving 11 bases not matched to a gene. The CDR3: CASILQGLGDTGELFF. CDR3 DNA: TGTGCCAGCATTCTACAGGGGTTAGGGGACACCGGGGAGCTGTTTTTT.

V gene TRBV4-3 combines with J gene TRBJ2-3; D unresolved. The CDR3 runs 15 residues. V was trimmed by 0 bases and J by 9 bases, leaving 16 bases between them. Looked up from germline, CDR1 is LGHNA and CDR2 is YSLEER. CDR3 protein: CASSQDPGGFGTQYF. The CDR3 bases are TGCGCCAGCAGCCAAGATCCGGGCGGCTTTGGAACGCAGTATTTT.

The gene calls are TRBV9 and TRBJ1-1, with D unclear. CDR1 and CDR2 (germline): SGDLS, YYNGEE. The CDR3 covers 15 residues. The V end was cut by 6 bases, the J end by 7 bases, with 22 bases between. CDR3 residues: CASTLIDGGGVEAFF. CDR3 in DNA: TGTGCCAGCACCCTCATTGATGGAGGTGGGGTTGAAGCTTTCTTT.